The rows below give T cell receptor beta chains drawn from one sample of a study of cytomegalovirus exposure and HLA in healthy donors. Profiling relied on immunoSEQ multiplex PCR, and the TCRdb table lists in-frame clones only, not all of them. This sample has 150,000 to 200,000 clones, with 75% to 85% found just once. What was sequenced was PBMCs. These receptor sequences come from a woman in her 50s in good health and CMV-seronegative. The conserved cysteine and the conserved F or W are not part of the CDR3 here. Fields, in order: J gene, V gene, CDR3 protein.

TRBJ2-5 | TRBV7-8 | ASSAPWRGRYQETQY
TRBJ2-6 | TRBV28 | ASRPGQGAPGANVLT
TRBJ2-1 | TRBV29-1 | SVELSGPNEQF
TRBJ1-1 | TRBV6-6 | ASSAGTGAEAF
TRBJ2-2 | TRBV29-1 | SAWTGAGDVGELF
TRBJ1-2 | TRBV15 | ATSVGIPGVCGYT
TRBJ2-7 | TRBV15 | ATSSRASGVHEQY
TRBJ1-5 | TRBV28 | ATGPEKGYNQPQH
TRBJ1-2 | TRBV6-1 | ASSESLDSLYGYT
TRBJ2-7 | TRBV30 | AWSGGGQYEQY
TRBJ2-3 | TRBV2 | ASSVVAQGDTQY
TRBJ1-1 | TRBV28 | ASAQGGSTTEAF
TRBJ1-1 | TRBV28 | ASTPFTGEAF
TRBJ1-1 | TRBV7-6 | ASSLYQRQGATEAF
TRBJ1-1 | TRBV15 | ATSTLDRRDTEAF
TRBJ2-3 | TRBV19 | ASSKTSGSTDTQY
TRBJ1-2 | TRBV15 | ATSRDPSLVAPYGYT
TRBJ2-7 | TRBV5-8 | ASSLGRQGFEQY
TRBJ2-7 | TRBV14 | ASSRSSYGQGSSYEQY
TRBJ1-2 | TRBV5-8 | ASCPQGAGGYYGYT
TRBJ1-5 | TRBV7-9 | ASSVGQGGQPQH
TRBJ1-2 | TRBV7-2 | ASSLNSRGRGYT